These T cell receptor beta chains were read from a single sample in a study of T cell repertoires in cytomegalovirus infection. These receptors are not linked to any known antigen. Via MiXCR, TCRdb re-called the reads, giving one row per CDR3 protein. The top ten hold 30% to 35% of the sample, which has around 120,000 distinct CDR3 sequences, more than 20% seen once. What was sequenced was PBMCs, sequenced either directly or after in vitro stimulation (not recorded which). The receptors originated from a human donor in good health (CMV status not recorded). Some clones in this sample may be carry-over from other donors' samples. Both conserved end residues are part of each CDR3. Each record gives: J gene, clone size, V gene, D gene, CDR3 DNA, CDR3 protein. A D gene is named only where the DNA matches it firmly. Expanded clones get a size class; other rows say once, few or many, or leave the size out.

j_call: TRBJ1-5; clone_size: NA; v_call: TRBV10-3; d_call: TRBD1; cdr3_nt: TGTGCCATAACAGGGGGCGCGGATCAGCCCCAGCATTTT; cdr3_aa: CAITGGADQPQHF
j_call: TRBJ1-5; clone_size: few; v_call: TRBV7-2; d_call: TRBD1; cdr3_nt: TGTGCCAGCAGCTTAGGCTCGCAGGGGGACAATCAGCCCCAGCATTTT; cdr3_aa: CASSLGSQGDNQPQHF
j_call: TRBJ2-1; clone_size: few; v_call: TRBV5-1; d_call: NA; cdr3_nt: TGCGCCAGCAGCTTGTCCGTGGTTGCCTACAATGAGCAGTTCTTC; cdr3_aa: CASSLSVVAYNEQFF
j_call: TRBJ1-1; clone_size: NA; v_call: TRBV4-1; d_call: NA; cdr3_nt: TGCGCCAGCAGCCAAGAAGGGTTCGGCACTGAAGCTTTCTTT; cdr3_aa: CASSQEGFGTEAFF
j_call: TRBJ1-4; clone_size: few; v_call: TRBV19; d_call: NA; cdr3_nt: TGTGCCAGTAGTACATCGTACGAAAAACTGTTTTTT; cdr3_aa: CASSTSYEKLFF
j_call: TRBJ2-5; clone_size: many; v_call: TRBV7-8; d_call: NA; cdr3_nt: TGTGCCAGCAGCTTAGGAGGCGAATCAGAGACCCAGTACTTC; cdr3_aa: CASSLGGESETQYF
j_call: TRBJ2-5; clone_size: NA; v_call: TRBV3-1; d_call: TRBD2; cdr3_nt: TGTGCCAGCACCCGTTCCCGGGCGGGAGGTGCGGAGACCCAGTACTTC; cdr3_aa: CASTRSRAGGAETQYF
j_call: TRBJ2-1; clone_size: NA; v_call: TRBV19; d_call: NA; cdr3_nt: TGTGCCAGTAGTCCCCGAAAAACTAGCAATGAGCAGTTCTTC; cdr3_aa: CASSPRKTSNEQFF
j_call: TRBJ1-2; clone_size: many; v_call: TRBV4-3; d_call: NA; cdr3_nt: TGCGCCAGCAGCCAAGATAGGGCCATATCAAACTATGGCTACACCTTC; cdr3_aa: CASSQDRAISNYGYTF
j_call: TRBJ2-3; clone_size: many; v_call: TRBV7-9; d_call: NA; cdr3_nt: TGTGCCAGCAGGTCCATCACAGATACGCAGTATTTT; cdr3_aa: CASRSITDTQYF
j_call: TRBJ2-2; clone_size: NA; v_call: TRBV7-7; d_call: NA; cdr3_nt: TGTGCTAGCAGCTTAGTCGGGAACACCGGGGAGCTGTTTTTT; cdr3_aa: CASSLVGNTGELFF
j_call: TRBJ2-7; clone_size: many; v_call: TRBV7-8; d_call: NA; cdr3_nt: TGTGCCAGCAGCTTCAACAAGGGGAGCTACGAGCAGTACTTC; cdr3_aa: CASSFNKGSYEQYF
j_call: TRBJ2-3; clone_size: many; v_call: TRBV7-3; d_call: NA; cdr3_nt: TGTGCCAGCAGCTCGGGTAGAACAGATACGCAGTATTTT; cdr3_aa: CASSSGRTDTQYF
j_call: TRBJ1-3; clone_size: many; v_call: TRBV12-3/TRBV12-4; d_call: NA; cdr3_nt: TGTGCCAGCAGGCCCGATGCTGGAAACACCATATATTTT; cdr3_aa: CASRPDAGNTIYF
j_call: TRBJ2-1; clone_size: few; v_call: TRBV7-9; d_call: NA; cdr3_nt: TGTGCCAGCAGCCCCCGCTGGGGACGGGGGCAGTTCTTC; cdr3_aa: CASSPRWGRGQFF
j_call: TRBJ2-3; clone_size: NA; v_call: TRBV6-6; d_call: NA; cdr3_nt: TGTGCCAGCAGTTACCGGCCAGATACGCAGTATTTT; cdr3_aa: CASSYRPDTQYF
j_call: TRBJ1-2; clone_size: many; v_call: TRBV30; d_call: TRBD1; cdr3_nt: TGTGCCTGGAGTGCAAATCAGGGGGGAAGGTGTTTCTTC; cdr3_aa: CAWSANQGGRCFF
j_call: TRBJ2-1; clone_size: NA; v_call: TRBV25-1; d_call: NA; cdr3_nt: TGTGCCAGCAGTGCGGGACTCCTACTATCCAATGAGCAGTTCTTC; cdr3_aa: CASSAGLLLSNEQFF
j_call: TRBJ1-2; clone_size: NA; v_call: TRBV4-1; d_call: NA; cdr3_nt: TGCGCCAGCAGCCAAGGAATGGGTAGGAAGGGCTACACCTTC; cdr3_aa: CASSQGMGRKGYTF
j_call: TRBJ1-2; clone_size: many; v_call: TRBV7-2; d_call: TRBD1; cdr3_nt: TGTGCCAGCAGCCCCAGGACTGGGACAGGGGGCCCTGGCTACACCTTC; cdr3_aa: CASSPRTGTGGPGYTF
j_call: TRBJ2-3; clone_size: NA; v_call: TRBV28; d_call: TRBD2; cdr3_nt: TGTGCCAGCAGTTTATGGTTGCGTCGTGGACTAGCGGGGTCTGACACAGATACGCAGTATTTT; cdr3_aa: CASSLWLRRGLAGSDTDTQYF
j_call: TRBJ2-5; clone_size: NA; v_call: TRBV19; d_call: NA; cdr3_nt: TGTGCCAGTAGTATCGGTCAAAGAGGGATCGGGGAGACCCAGTACTTC; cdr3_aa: CASSIGQRGIGETQYF
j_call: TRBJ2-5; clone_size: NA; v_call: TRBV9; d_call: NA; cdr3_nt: TGTGCCAGCGGTTGGGGGGAGACCCAGTACTTC; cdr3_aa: CASGWGETQYF
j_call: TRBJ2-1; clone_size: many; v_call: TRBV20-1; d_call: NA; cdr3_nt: TGCAGTGCTGACGGCTCCTACAATGAGCAGTTCTTC; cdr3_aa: CSADGSYNEQFF
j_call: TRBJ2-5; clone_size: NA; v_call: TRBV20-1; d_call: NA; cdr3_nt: TGCAGTGCTAGAGATATTCGTCGGGGTGTGGGGACCCAGTACTTC; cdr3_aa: CSARDIRRGVGTQYF
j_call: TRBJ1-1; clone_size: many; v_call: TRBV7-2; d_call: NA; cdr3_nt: TGTGCCAGCAGCTTAGGGGAGGTAGTGAACACTGAAGCTTTCTTT; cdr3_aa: CASSLGEVVNTEAFF
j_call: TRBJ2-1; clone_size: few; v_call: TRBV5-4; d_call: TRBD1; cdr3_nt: TGTGCCAGCAGCTTCGACAGGGGCTCCTACAATGAGCAGTTCTTC; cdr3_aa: CASSFDRGSYNEQFF
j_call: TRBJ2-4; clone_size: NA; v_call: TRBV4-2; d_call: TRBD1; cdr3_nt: TGTGCCAGCAGCCAAGAGGACAGGGTTATAGGGCGTAACATTCAGTACTTC; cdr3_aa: CASSQEDRVIGRNIQYF
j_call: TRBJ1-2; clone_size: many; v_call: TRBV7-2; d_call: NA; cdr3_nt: TGTGCCAGCAGCTCCCGGTCAGGAGGAGGCTACACCTTC; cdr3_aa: CASSSRSGGGYTF
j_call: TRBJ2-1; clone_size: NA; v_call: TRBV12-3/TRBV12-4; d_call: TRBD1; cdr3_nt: TGTGCCAGCAGCCCGACAGGGAGCTCCTACAATGAGCAGTTCTTC; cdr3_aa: CASSPTGSSYNEQFF
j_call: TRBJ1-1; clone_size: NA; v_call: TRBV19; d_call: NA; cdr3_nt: TGTGCCAGTAGTATGCATAGGGTAGGGGACACTGAAGCTTTCTTT; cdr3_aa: CASSMHRVGDTEAFF
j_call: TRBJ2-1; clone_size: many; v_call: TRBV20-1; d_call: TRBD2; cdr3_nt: TGCAGTGCTAGTCTAGCGGGAGTAAGGCATGAGCAGTTCTTC; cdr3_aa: CSASLAGVRHEQFF
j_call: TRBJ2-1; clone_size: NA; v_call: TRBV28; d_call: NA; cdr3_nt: TGTGCCAGCAGTTCCCAGGGGGGGAACAATGAGCAGTTCTTC; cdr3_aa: CASSSQGGNNEQFF
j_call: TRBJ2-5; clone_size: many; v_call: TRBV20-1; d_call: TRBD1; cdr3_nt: TGCAGTGCTCCTGGACAGGGGGAAGGCCAGTACTTC; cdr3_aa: CSAPGQGEGQYF
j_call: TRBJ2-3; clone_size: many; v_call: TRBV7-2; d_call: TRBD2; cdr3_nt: TGTGCCAGCAGCACGACTAGCGGGATCTCAGATACGCAGTATTTT; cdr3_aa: CASSTTSGISDTQYF
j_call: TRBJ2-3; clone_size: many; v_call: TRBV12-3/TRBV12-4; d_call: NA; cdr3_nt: TGTGCCAGCAGTTTATGGGGTGGTGACTACACAGATACGCAGTATTTT; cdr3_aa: CASSLWGGDYTDTQYF
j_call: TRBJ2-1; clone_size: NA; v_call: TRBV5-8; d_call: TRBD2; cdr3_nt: TGTGCCAGCAGCTTGCCCCTAGCGGGAGGCGGGTTTGGGCAGTTCTTC; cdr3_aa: CASSLPLAGGGFGQFF
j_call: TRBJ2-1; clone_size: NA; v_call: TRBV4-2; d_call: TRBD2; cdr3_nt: TGTGCCAGCAGCCAAGAATCGGGACTAGGGTTGGAGCAGTTCTTC; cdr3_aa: CASSQESGLGLEQFF
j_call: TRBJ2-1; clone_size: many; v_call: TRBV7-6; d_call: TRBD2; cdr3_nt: TGTGCCAGCAGCTTATATTCTAGCGGGAGGGCCTACAATGAGCAGTTCTTC; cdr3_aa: CASSLYSSGRAYNEQFF
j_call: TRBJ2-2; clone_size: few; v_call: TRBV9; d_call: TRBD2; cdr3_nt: TGTGCCAGCAGCGGAACTAGCGGGATGAACACCGGGGAGCTGTTTTTT; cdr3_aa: CASSGTSGMNTGELFF
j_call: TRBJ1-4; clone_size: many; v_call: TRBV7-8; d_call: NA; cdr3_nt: TGTGCCAGCAGCTTTCGGGGCGGTTACGGGGGCCCTGATGAAAAACTGTTTTTT; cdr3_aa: CASSFRGGYGGPDEKLFF
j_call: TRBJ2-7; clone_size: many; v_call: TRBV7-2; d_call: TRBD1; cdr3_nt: TGTGCCAGCAGCCAGGACAGGGGAGGGCACGAGCAGTACTTC; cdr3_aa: CASSQDRGGHEQYF
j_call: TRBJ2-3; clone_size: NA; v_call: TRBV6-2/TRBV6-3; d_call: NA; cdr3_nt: TGTGCCAGCAGTTTTTCAAGGACCAACTTCGGTACGCAGTATTTT; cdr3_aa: CASSFSRTNFGTQYF
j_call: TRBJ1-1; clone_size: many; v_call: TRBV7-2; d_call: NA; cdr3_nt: TGTGCCAGCAGCTTCGACGGGTACAGCGCTGAAGCTTTCTTT; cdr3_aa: CASSFDGYSAEAFF
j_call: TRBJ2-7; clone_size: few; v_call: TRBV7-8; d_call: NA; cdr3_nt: TGTGCCAGCAGCCCAGAGGGGGGGAGGGGCGTTTCCTACGAGCAGTACTTC; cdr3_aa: CASSPEGGRGVSYEQYF
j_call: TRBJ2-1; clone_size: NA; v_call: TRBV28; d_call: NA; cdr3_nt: TGTGCCAGCCAGGGGCTCAATGAGCAGTTCTTC; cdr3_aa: CASQGLNEQFF
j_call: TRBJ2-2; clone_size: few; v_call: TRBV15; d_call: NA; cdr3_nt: TGTGCCACCAGCAGATGGCCTTCGAACACCGGGGAGCTGTTTTTT; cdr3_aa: CATSRWPSNTGELFF
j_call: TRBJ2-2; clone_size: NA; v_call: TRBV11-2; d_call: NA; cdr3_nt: TGTGCCAGCAGCGGGGGGCTTAATTTGGAGCTGTTTTTT; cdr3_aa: CASSGGLNLELFF
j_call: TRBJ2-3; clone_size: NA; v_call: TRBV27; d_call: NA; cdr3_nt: TGTGCCAGCAGTAGGGCGGAGACCACAGATACGCAGTATTTT; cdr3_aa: CASSRAETTDTQYF
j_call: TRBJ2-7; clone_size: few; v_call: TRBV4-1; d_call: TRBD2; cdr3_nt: TGCGCCAGCAGCCAACGAGCTAGCGGAGCCTACGAGCAGTACTTC; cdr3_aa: CASSQRASGAYEQYF
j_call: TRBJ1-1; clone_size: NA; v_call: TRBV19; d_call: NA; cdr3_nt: TGTGCCAGTACCCTGGCGGGATCGGGGGTGACTGAAGCTTTCTTT; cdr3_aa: CASTLAGSGVTEAFF
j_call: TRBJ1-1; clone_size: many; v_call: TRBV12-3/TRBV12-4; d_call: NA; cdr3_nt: TGTGCCAGCAACCTAGGGGGTTCTAACACTGAAGCTTTCTTT; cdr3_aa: CASNLGGSNTEAFF
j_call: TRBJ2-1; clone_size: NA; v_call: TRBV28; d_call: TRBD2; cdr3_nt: TGTGCCTCCAACGGGCTAGCGGGAGCGGGGGGCTTCAATGAGCAGTTCTTC; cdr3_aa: CASNGLAGAGGFNEQFF
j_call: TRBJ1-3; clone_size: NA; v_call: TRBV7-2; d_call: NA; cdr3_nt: TGTGCCAGCAGCATCCAAACTGGAAACACCATATATTTT; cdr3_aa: CASSIQTGNTIYF
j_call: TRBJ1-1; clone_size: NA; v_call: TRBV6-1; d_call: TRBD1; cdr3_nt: TGTGCCAGCAGTTACAGGGGAGACACTGAAGCTTTCTTT; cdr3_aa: CASSYRGDTEAFF
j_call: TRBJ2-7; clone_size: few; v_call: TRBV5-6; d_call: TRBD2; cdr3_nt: TGTGCCAGCAGCGGTTCTAGCGGGAGCCTATACGAGCAGTACTTC; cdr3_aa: CASSGSSGSLYEQYF
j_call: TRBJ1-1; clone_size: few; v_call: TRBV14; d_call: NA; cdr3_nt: TGTGCCAGCAGCCCGTATCGATTGAACACTGAAGCTTTCTTT; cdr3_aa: CASSPYRLNTEAFF
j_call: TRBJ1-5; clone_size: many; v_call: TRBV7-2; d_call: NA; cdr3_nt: TGTGCCAGCAGCTTATTTGACACTAATCAGCCCCAGCATTTT; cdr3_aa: CASSLFDTNQPQHF
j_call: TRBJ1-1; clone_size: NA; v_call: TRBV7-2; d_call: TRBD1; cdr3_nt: TGTGCCAGCAGCTCTAATCAGGGGGGTGAAGCTTTCTTT; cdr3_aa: CASSSNQGGEAFF